These 24 T cell receptor beta chains were all obtained from the same sample, sequenced in a study of cytomegalovirus exposure and HLA in healthy donors. Generated by immunoSEQ multiplex PCR, the TCRdb table keeps only in-frame clones and is missing some. The sample has approximately 76,000 clones, about 94% seen once; the top ten hold about 2.1%. The sample consisted of PBMCs. The source is a woman between 18 and 29 years old in good health and CMV-seronegative.

This chain connects TRBV19 to TRBJ2-7; D unclear. CDR3 size: 14 residues. Deletions cut 3 bases from V and 6 bases from J, with 15 bases between. Germline CDR1 LNHDA, CDR2 SQIVND (reference sequence). CDR3 nucleotides: TGTGCCAGTAGTATCCAACTACGGCCTAGCGAGCAGTACTTC. Translated, it gives CASSIQLRPSEQYF.

V is TRBV28 and J is TRBJ1-2; no clear D. Trimming removed 5 bases at V and 1 base at J, with 8 bases between. This CDR3 is 13 amino acids long. Germline values: CDR1 MDHEN, CDR2 SYDVKM. CDR3 in DNA: TGTGCCAGCAGTGCCACAGTTAACTATGGCTACACCTTC. Translated, it gives CASSATVNYGYTF.

The genes are TRBV19 and TRBJ1-1; D gene ambiguous. V was pared by 1 base and J by 1 base, with 7 bases between. The V gene's germline CDR1 is LNHDA and CDR2 SQIVND (reference sequence). The CDR3 has 14 amino acids. The CDR3 DNA follows: TGTGCCAGTAGTATAGCGGCAGGGAACACTGAAGCTTTCTTT. Translation: CASSIAAGNTEAFF.

This sequence joins TRBV11-3 and TRBJ2-1; D may be TRBD2 (6 bases). V was cut by 1 base and J by 4 bases, with 11 bases left in between. Germline lookup yields CDR1 SGHNT and CDR2 YENEEA. CDR3 length: 15 residues. The CDR3 DNA sequence: TGTGCCAGCAGCTTAGCTAGCGACGATTACAATGAGCAGTTCTTC. It codes for CASSLASDDYNEQFF.

The chain combines TRBV7-3 with TRBJ2-5; 12 bases are a match to TRBD2. The CDR3 has 17 amino acids. The ends lost 2 bases at V and 5 bases at J; junction bases unmatched: 9. Germline values: CDR1 SGHTA, CDR2 FQGTGA. The DNA for the CDR3 is TGTGCCAGCAGCTTACGACTAGCGGGGGTAACCCCGGAGACCCAGTACTTC. Its protein is CASSLRLAGVTPETQYF.

V and J are TRBV4-2 and TRBJ2-3; 15 positions agree with TRBD2. Germline V gene lookup returns CDR1 LGHNA and CDR2 YNFKEQ. The CDR3 consists of 19 residues. V trimming: 2 bases; J trimming: 1 base; junction bases outside the gene matches: 7. The CDR3 spells CASSQPGLAGGPRTDTQYF. CDR3 nucleotides: TGTGCCAGCAGCCAACCCGGACTAGCGGGAGGGCCGCGCACAGATACGCAGTATTTT.

The chain has TRBV14 and TRBJ2-5; the match to TRBD2 covers 9 bases. CDR1 SGHDN and CDR2 FVKESK come from the germline V gene. Trimming removed 1 base from V and 5 bases from J; junction bases left unmatched: 2. The CDR3 contains 14 residues. The CDR3 DNA sequence: TGTGCCAGCAGCCAAGTGGCGGGAGGGGAGACCCAGTACTTC. Its translation is CASSQVAGGETQYF.

This clone was seen just once. The chain links TRBV6-1 to TRBJ2-1, with 8 bases lining up with TRBD2. V shed 7 bases and J 2 bases; nucleotides not matched to a gene: 7. This CDR3 comprises 15 residues. Germline V gives CDR1 MNHNS, CDR2 SASEGT. The CDR3 nucleotides read TGTGCCAGCACGGAGAGCGGGGGAACCTACAATGAGCAGTTCTTC. Translated, it gives CASTESGGTYNEQFF.

The chain links TRBV28 to TRBJ1-5; 10 positions agree with TRBD1. The trim removed 6 bases at V and 6 bases at J, leaving 11 bases unmatched. This CDR3 is built from 16 residues. Germline V gene data show CDR1 as MDHEN and CDR2 as SYDVKM. CDR3 protein: CASSSRQGALAQPQHF. The CDR3 nucleotides read TGTGCCAGCAGCTCCCGACAGGGGGCTCTCGCTCAGCCCCAGCATTTT.

The genes are TRBV4-3 and TRBJ2-7; the match to TRBD1 covers 7 bases. The germline CDR1 and CDR2 sequences are LGHNA and YSLEER. CDR3 length: 17 amino acids. V gave up 0 bases and J gave up 5 bases; unmatched junction bases: 13. DNA of the CDR3: TGCGCCAGCAGCCAAGAAGTTCTCATGACAGGGCGCCACGAGCAGTACTTC. Residues: CASSQEVLMTGRHEQYF.

The rearrangement links TRBV7-9 to TRBJ2-7, with 11 bases lining up with TRBD2. This CDR3 comprises 16 residues. CDR1 and CDR2 (germline): SEHNR, FQNEAQ (reference sequence). The V and J ends lost 0 bases and 3 bases, in that order; junction bases with no gene match: 4. CDR3 sequence: CASSLAGTSGYYEQYF. In DNA, the CDR3 is TGTGCCAGCAGCTTAGCCGGGACTAGCGGATACTACGAGCAGTACTTC.

The CDR3 spells CASSPLQGIPYNEQFF. The CDR3 region has the DNA TGTGCCAGCAGCCCGTTACAGGGTATACCCTACAATGAGCAGTTCTTC. The chain joins TRBV7-2 to TRBJ2-1; TRBD1 is a possible D gene (6 bases). V was clipped by 5 bases and J by 2 bases, with 16 bases between them. From germline, CDR1 is SGHTA and CDR2 FQGNSA. This CDR3 has 16 residues.

The chain combines TRBV15 with TRBJ1-5; D is unclear. The CDR3 totals 13 residues. The germline V and J ends were trimmed by 0 bases and 6 bases, with 6 bases remaining between them. Germline V lookup: CDR1 LNHNV, CDR2 YYDKDF (reference sequence). The CDR3 loop reads CATSRDGRQPQHF. The CDR3 DNA reads as TGTGCCACCAGCAGAGATGGGCGTCAGCCCCAGCATTTT.

V and J are TRBV14 and TRBJ2-3; 8 bases align to TRBD1. V lost 3 bases and J lost 0; bases outside the gene matches: 2. This CDR3 comprises 15 residues. In germline, CDR1 is SGHDN, CDR2 FVKESK. CDR3: CASSHWDRSTDTQYF. The CDR3 DNA sequence: TGTGCCAGCAGCCACTGGGACAGGAGCACAGATACGCAGTATTTT.

This clone was seen a few times. This rearrangement joins TRBV5-4 to TRBJ1-4, with D possibly being TRBD1 (6 bases). The CDR3 is made up of 15 amino acids. Between the trimmed V and J ends, which lost 4 bases and 7 bases, there was a span of 17 bases. Germline assignment: CDR1 SGHNT and CDR2 YYREEE (reference sequence). CDR3: CASSHRDTAGEKLFF. CDR3 in DNA: TGTGCCAGCAGCCACCGGGACACCGCTGGTGAAAAACTGTTTTTT.

The genes are TRBV28 and TRBJ1-5, with 10 nucleotides matching TRBD1. Germline V CDR1 and CDR2: MDHEN, SYDVKM. CDR3 length: 17 residues. V lost 5 bases to trimming and J lost 0 bases; unmatched junction nucleotides: 7. The DNA for the CDR3 is TGTGCCAGCAGTCCGGGGACAGGGGTGCGTAGCAATCAGCCCCAGCATTTT. Protein product: CASSPGTGVRSNQPQHF.

The chain recombines TRBV23-1 with TRBJ1-5; a weak D match, TRBD1 (6 bases). TRBV23-1 is noted as an ORF with a role that remains uncertain. Trimming stripped 8 bases from V and 3 bases from J, with 11 bases between. The CDR3 is 13 residues long. For the CDR3, the DNA is TGCGCCAGCCCGGGACAAGTCAATCAGCCCCAGCATTTT. Residues: CASPGQVNQPQHF.

This clone has only one observation. The rearrangement joins TRBV4-3 to TRBJ2-4; the match to TRBD2 covers 7 bases. The V segment lost 1 base and the J segment 6 bases; nucleotides outside the gene matches: 3. Germline V gives CDR1 LGHNA, CDR2 YSLEER. The CDR3 sequence is 14 residues long. The CDR3 nucleotides read TGCGCCAGCAGCCAAGGGGGGGGGTCAAACATTCAGTACTTC. Translated, it gives CASSQGGGSNIQYF.

The chain carries TRBV5-1 and TRBJ2-7; perhaps TRBD1 as D (6 bases). Germline V gene sequence: CDR1 SGHRS, CDR2 YFSETQ. Between the trimmed V and J ends, which lost 0 bases and 0 bases, there was a span of 10 bases. CDR3 length: 15 residues. The CDR3 DNA sequence: TGCGCCAGCAGCTTGGGACAGGTTAACTCCTACGAGCAGTACTTC. Its protein is CASSLGQVNSYEQYF.

This clone came up once. V gene TRBV6-1 combines with J gene TRBJ2-3, with 8 bases fitting TRBD2. The V gene end was trimmed by 3 bases and the J gene end by 1 base; junction bases not matched to a gene: 3. CDR3 length: 15 amino acids. Germline assignment: CDR1 MNHNS and CDR2 SASEGT. This chain's CDR3 is CASSDPGGGTDTQYF. CDR3 bases: TGTGCCAGCAGTGATCCGGGAGGGGGCACAGATACGCAGTATTTT.

The genes are TRBV6-5 and TRBJ2-7; a possible D gene is TRBD1 (5 bases). The CDR3 has 15 amino acids. Germline CDR1 reads MNHEY; CDR2 reads SVGAGI. Trimming cost V 2 bases and J 0 bases, with 11 bases left between them. In nucleotides, the CDR3 is TGTGCCAGCAGTTACGGGTTGACAGCCTCCTACGAGCAGTACTTC. Its protein is CASSYGLTASYEQYF.

This clone was observed a single time. This CDR3 reads CASSYGGASGYTF. CDR3 coding DNA: TGTGCCAGCAGTTACGGGGGGGCATCTGGCTACACCTTC. J is TRBJ1-2 and V is TRBV6-5; D is perhaps TRBD1 (6 bases). The CDR3 runs 13 residues. Germline V lookup: CDR1 MNHEY, CDR2 SVGAGI. V lost 2 bases to trimming and J lost 7 bases, with 11 bases between them.

Here the CDR3 reads CAGGTGGSFAEQYF. The DNA for the CDR3 is TGTGCCGGTGGGACAGGGGGCTCCTTTGCCGAGCAGTACTTC. The chain employs TRBV6-1 and TRBJ2-7; 12 bases line up with TRBD1. J was trimmed by 6 bases and V by 11 bases; bases with no gene match: 11. CDR1 and CDR2 from the germline V gene are MNHNS and SASEGT. CDR3 length equals 14 residues.

The chain has TRBV9 and TRBJ1-6; the match to TRBD1 covers 8 bases. V shed 2 bases and J 9 bases; nucleotides not matched to a gene: 4. The CDR3 length is 14 residues. The germline V gene has CDR1 SGDLS and CDR2 YYNGEE. The CDR3 reads CASSVGQGGSPLHF. CDR3 nucleotide sequence: TGTGCCAGCAGCGTTGGACAGGGTGGTTCACCCCTCCACTTT.